This TCR beta chain was captured in a study of cytomegalovirus exposure and HLA in healthy donors. This CDR3 has 13 residues. This PCR relied on a set of 60 Vbeta primers and 13 Jbeta primers. The table came from immunoSEQ multiplex PCR; TCRdb's copy has only in-frame clones and leaves some out. This sample yields roughly 180,000 clones, of which under 9.5% are seen a single time; over 1% belongs to the top ten. The TCR sequence derives from a woman aged 25-40 years in good health and CMV-seropositive. The sample comprised PBMCs. The chain uses TRBV21-1 and TRBJ2-5; TRBD1 is the table's D call, not checked against the DNA. TRBV21-1 is a pseudogene. The CDR3 region is CASSKGREETQYF. DNA of the CDR3: TGTGCCAGCAGCAAGGGCAGGGAAGAGACCCAGTACTTC.